Listed below are T cell receptor beta chains from one sample, sequenced in a study of T cells after yellow fever vaccination. Via MiXCR, TCRdb re-called the 5' RACE reads, giving one row per CDR3 protein. The table shows 300,000 to 350,000 distinct CDR3 sequences, with around 4.1% occurring only once. This specimen was PBMCs, taken 5 days after the yellow fever booster vaccination. These receptors all stem from a man aged 18-30 years who received the YFV17D yellow fever vaccine. Each CDR3 is given with its conserved first and last residue. Each record gives: D gene, J gene, clone size, V gene, CDR3 DNA, CDR3 protein. D genes are given only for firm matches. Size tells how often a clone was seen (once, few, many) or the class of an expanded clone, and some rows leave it out.

TRBD1	TRBJ1-2	.	TRBV5-6	TGTGCCAGCAGAGGACAGGGTTCTAACTATGGCTACACCTTC	CASRGQGSNYGYTF
TRBD1	TRBJ2-1	.	TRBV11-2	TGTGCCAGCAGCCGAGGGGGCGGACAGGGGAGCAATGAGCAGTTCTTC	CASSRGGGQGSNEQFF
TRBD1	TRBJ1-4	few	TRBV5-1	TGCGCCAGCAGCTTGACTGCAAGACAGGGGGCTTATGAAAAACTGTTTTTT	CASSLTARQGAYEKLFF
TRBD1	TRBJ1-2	.	TRBV20-1	TGCAGTGCTAGAAGGGAGGGGGCCGGTGGCTACACCTTC	CSARREGAGGYTF
TRBD1	TRBJ2-3	few	TRBV4-3	TGCGCCAGCAGCCAAGACGTGACAGGGCGGACAGATACGCAGTATTTT	CASSQDVTGRTDTQYF
.	TRBJ1-2	many	TRBV5-1	TGCGCCAGCAGCGACCGGGACGGGCGGGACTATGGCTACACCTTC	CASSDRDGRDYGYTF
.	TRBJ2-1	many	TRBV7-2	TGTGCCAGCAGCTTGGGGGCTCAATCCTACAATGAGCAGTTCTTC	CASSLGAQSYNEQFF
TRBD2	TRBJ2-3	many	TRBV10-3	TGTGCCATCAGTGAAGGTGCTAGCGGGGTACCCACAGATACGCAGTATTTT	CAISEGASGVPTDTQYF
.	TRBJ1-4	many	TRBV11-2	TGTGCCAGCAGCTACATGTTAGGAGGGAGAAATGAAAAACTGTTTTTT	CASSYMLGGRNEKLFF
TRBD2	TRBJ2-5	.	TRBV5-5	TGTGCCAGCAGTACCCCACTAGCGGGGGCCCAATCTTCCTCATTT	CASSTPLAGAQSSSF
.	TRBJ1-1	.	TRBV4-1	TGCGCCAGCAGCCAGGGACCTGAAGGAACTACTGAAGCTTTCTTT	CASSQGPEGTTEAFF
TRBD1	TRBJ2-5	.	TRBV5-6	TGTGCCAGCAGCTCAATCAGGGGGCGAGAGACCCAGTACTTC	CASSSIRGRETQYF
TRBD2	TRBJ2-3	many	TRBV27	TGTGCCAGCAGTAACGGGGGGGAGACAGATACGCAGTATTTT	CASSNGGETDTQYF
.	TRBJ1-1	.	TRBV6-1	TGTGCCAGCAGTGAAGTTGACCCGTGGGGGAACTTGTTCATGAACACTGAAGCTTTCTTT	CASSEVDPWGNLFMNTEAFF
TRBD2	TRBJ2-5	.	TRBV20-1	TGCAGTGCTCAATTAGATCGGGGGGGCGTTTTAGAGACCCAGTACTTC	CSAQLDRGGVLETQYF
.	TRBJ1-3	few	TRBV12-3/TRBV12-4	TGTGCCAGCAGTACAGGGTTATCTGGAAACACCATATATTTT	CASSTGLSGNTIYF
.	TRBJ2-2	.	TRBV6-4	TGTGCCAGCAGCCCGGAGGGACTCACCGGGGAGCTGTTTTTT	CASSPEGLTGELFF
TRBD1	TRBJ1-1	.	TRBV27	TGTGCCAGCAGTTCTCATACAGGGGCCACTGAAGCTTTCTTT	CASSSHTGATEAFF
TRBD1	TRBJ1-1	many	TRBV5-1	TGCGCCAGCAGCTTTCAGGGGGCTTCGCTCACTGAAGCTTTCTTT	CASSFQGASLTEAFF
TRBD2	TRBJ2-3	.	TRBV4-2	TGTGCCAGCAGCCAAGATCGAGCAAGGGGACTAGCTTCCACAGATACGCAGTATTTT	CASSQDRARGLASTDTQYF
.	TRBJ2-1	few	TRBV7-9	TGTGCCAGCAGCCCGGAGGGACATGACAATGAGCAGTTCTTC	CASSPEGHDNEQFF
TRBD2	TRBJ2-2	few	TRBV5-5	TGTGCCAGCAGCTTCGGGGGGGGCGGGGAGCTGTTTTTT	CASSFGGGGELFF
.	TRBJ2-2	few	TRBV5-1	TGCGCCAGCAGCTTGAGGTCAGACAACACCGGGGAGCTGTTTTTT	CASSLRSDNTGELFF
.	TRBJ1-5	.	TRBV7-2	TGTGCCAGCAGCTTAGAAGTGGGAATTCAGCCCCAGCATTTT	CASSLEVGIQPQHF
.	TRBJ1-1	.	TRBV7-9	TGTGCCAGCAGCTTGGGACGGGTCTTCACTGAAGCTTTCTTT	CASSLGRVFTEAFF
TRBD1	TRBJ1-1	few	TRBV28	TGTGCCAGCAGTTTTCCCGGGACAGGGGGAATTGAAGCTTTCTTT	CASSFPGTGGIEAFF
.	TRBJ2-1	few	TRBV7-2	TGTGCCAGCAGCTTATATGGACCCTACAATGAGCAGTTCTTC	CASSLYGPYNEQFF
.	TRBJ1-2	few	TRBV28	TGTGCCAGCAGCCTAGGGGGGCAGAACTATGGCTACACCTTC	CASSLGGQNYGYTF
TRBD1	TRBJ2-7	many	TRBV5-1	TGCGCCAGCAGCCTGGCAGGGGGCAATCTCGACGAGCAGTACTTC	CASSLAGGNLDEQYF
TRBD1	TRBJ1-2	few	TRBV12-3/TRBV12-4	TGTGCCAGCAGTTTCCAGGACAGGCTCTATGGCTACACCTTC	CASSFQDRLYGYTF
.	TRBJ2-3	few	TRBV20-1	TGCAGTGCTAGCCTAGCTACAGATACGCAGTATTTT	CSASLATDTQYF
.	TRBJ1-6	few	TRBV24-1	TGTGCCACCAGTGACGGACGGGAGAATTCACCCCTCCACTTT	CATSDGRENSPLHF
TRBD1	TRBJ2-5	.	TRBV5-4	TGTGCCAGCAGCTCCAGACTACAGGGGGCTATCGAGACCCAGTACTTC	CASSSRLQGAIETQYF
TRBD2	TRBJ2-7	many	TRBV6-5	TGTGCCAGCAGTTACGGGCTAGCGGGCTACGAGCAGTACTTC	CASSYGLAGYEQYF
.	TRBJ1-6	many	TRBV20-1	TGCAGTGCTAGAGGCCACAGGGAGAATTCACCCCTCCACTTT	CSARGHRENSPLHF
TRBD1	TRBJ1-6	few	TRBV6-8	TGTGCCAGCAGTACACGACAGGGGAAGAATTCACCCCTCCACTTT	CASSTRQGKNSPLHF
.	TRBJ1-5	.	TRBV19	TGTGCCAGTACCGGAGGGCGTCAGCCCCAGCATTTT	CASTGGRQPQHF
TRBD2	TRBJ2-3	few	TRBV3-1	TGTGCCAGCAGCCAAGGGCGGGGGGCAGATACGCAGTATTTT	CASSQGRGADTQYF
.	TRBJ2-2	.	TRBV24-1	TGTGCCACCAGTGATGCCCCCGGGGAGCTGTTTTTT	CATSDAPGELFF
.	TRBJ1-2	many	TRBV5-1	TGCGCCAGCAGCTTGGTACAGGAAGATGGCTACACCTTC	CASSLVQEDGYTF
TRBD1	TRBJ1-2	few	TRBV6-6	TGTGCCAGCAGGGGGGACAGGAGCATCTATGGCTACACCTTC	CASRGDRSIYGYTF
.	TRBJ1-1	few	TRBV10-3	TGTGCCATCAGTGCACAGGGAGGTGGGGACACTGAAGCTTTCTTT	CAISAQGGGDTEAFF
.	TRBJ2-3	.	TRBV2	TGTGCCAGCAGTGGGAGGACTACGCAGTATTTT	CASSGRTTQYF
.	TRBJ1-6	.	TRBV5-4	TGTGCCAGCAGTCTGGGGGGTCTGGGGGCTTATTCACCCCTCCACTTT	CASSLGGLGAYSPLHF
.	TRBJ2-6	.	TRBV5-4	TGTGCCAGCAGCTTGCCAGGTTCTGGGGCCAACGTCCTGACTTTC	CASSLPGSGANVLTF
.	TRBJ2-1	many	TRBV29-1	TGCAGCGCCACCGGTGGGCCTAACTCCTACAATGAGCAGTTCTTC	CSATGGPNSYNEQFF
TRBD1	TRBJ1-4	few	TRBV5-4	TGTGCCAGCAGGGGACAGGGAGGCGAACTGTTTTTT	CASRGQGGELFF
TRBD2	TRBJ2-1	.	TRBV7-2	TGTGCCAGCAGCTTCGGGACTAGCGTCTATGAGCAGTTCTTC	CASSFGTSVYEQFF
.	TRBJ2-7	many	TRBV30	TGTGCCTGGAGGCAAGCAGGGTCCGGCAACTACGAGCAGTACTTC	CAWRQAGSGNYEQYF
.	TRBJ2-5	.	TRBV12-3/TRBV12-4	TGTGCCAGCAGTTTCGGAGAGTACCAAGAGACCCAGTACTTC	CASSFGEYQETQYF
TRBD2	TRBJ2-2	many	TRBV5-6	TGTGCCAGCAGCTTCTTAGCGGGGGTCACCGGGGAGCTGTTTTTT	CASSFLAGVTGELFF